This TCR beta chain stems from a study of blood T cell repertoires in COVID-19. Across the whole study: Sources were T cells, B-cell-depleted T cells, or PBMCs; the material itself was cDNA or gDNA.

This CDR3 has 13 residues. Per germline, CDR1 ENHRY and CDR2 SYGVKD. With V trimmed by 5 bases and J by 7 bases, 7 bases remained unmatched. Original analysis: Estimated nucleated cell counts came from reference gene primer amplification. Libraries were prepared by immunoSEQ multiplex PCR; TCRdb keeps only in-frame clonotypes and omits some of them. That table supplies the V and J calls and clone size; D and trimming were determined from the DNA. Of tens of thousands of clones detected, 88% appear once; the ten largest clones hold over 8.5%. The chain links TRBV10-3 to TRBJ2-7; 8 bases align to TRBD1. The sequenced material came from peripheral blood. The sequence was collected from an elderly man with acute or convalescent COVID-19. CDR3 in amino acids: CAISSRGLWEQYF. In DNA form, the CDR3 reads TGTGCCATCAGTTCCAGGGGGCTGTGGGAGCAGTACTTC.